This T cell receptor (beta chain) was captured by sequencing in a study of early stage breast cancer tumors. Produced via immunoSEQ multiplex PCR; TCRdb's table is partial and in-frame only. The data contain some 36,000 clones, less than 80% of them singletons. V lost 5 bases and J 13 bases, leaving 15 bases between the germline ends. The V gene's germline CDR1 is MNHNS and CDR2 SASEGT. The CDR3 runs 13 residues. Sequencing input: blood. The chain carries TRBV6-1 and TRBJ1-6; D is uncertain. The TCR was taken from a person aged 60 to 70 with breast cancer. The CDR3 protein is CASSSRTDWPLHF. The DNA for the CDR3 is TGTGCCAGCAGTAGTCGGACGGACTGGCCCCTCCACTTT.